This T cell receptor beta chain was profiled in a study of blood T cell repertoires in COVID-19. At the level of the study: Collection of acute and convalescent COVID-19 samples took place in the United States, Italy and Spain. T cells, B-cell-depleted T cells, or PBMCs supplied cDNA or gDNA.

This clone has only a few counts. Original analysis: Estimation of nucleated cell counts relied on the amplification of reference gene primers. Assay used: immunoSEQ multiplex PCR; TCRdb lists only in-frame clones, some missing. For V, J and clone size, that table is used; D and trimming come from the DNA. Counted here are about 140,000 clones, about four fifths occurring once; the ten biggest clones make up 8.8%. The germline gives CDR1 SQVTM, CDR2 ANQGSEA. The CDR3 runs to 13 residues. The germline V and J ends were trimmed by 3 bases and 4 bases, with 9 bases remaining between them. The chain is built from TRBV29-1 and TRBJ1-4; the D is unclear. This receptor was taken from a woman aged 80 or over in a cohort sampled during active or convalescent COVID-19. Material: peripheral blood. CDR3 in DNA: TGCAGCGTTGACGGCGGGGATAATGAAAAACTGTTTTTT. This encodes CSVDGGDNEKLFF.